This T cell receptor beta chain was found in a study of beta chain features in type 1 diabetes. With respect to this clone: No antigen is known for it.

Findings of the study overall: There was a moderate but significant shortening of TCRB CDR3s in all four CD4+ subsets of Type 1 diabetes patients. Within the patient group, naive, central memory and Treg TCRB repertoires appeared more similar to each other than within healthy donors.

Every donor had blood drawn once into heparin, around 0.12 L on average. A sort by CD45RO/CCR7/CD25/CD127/CD95/CD27 yielded CD4+ naive, central memory, regulatory and stem cell-like memory cells. From germline, CDR1 is GTSNPN and CDR2 SVGIG (reference sequence). There are 13 residues in the CDR3. Every isolated RNA sample was fully reverse transcribed, so sequencing captured expressed TCRB transcripts. The repertoire was sequenced with immunoSEQ multiplex PCR; TCRdb's copy has only in-frame clones and lacks some. The sample has around 430,000 clones; approximately 31% are singletons. The TCR sequence derives from a man between 18 and 29 years old in good health. The sample was naive CD4+ T cells from blood. The rearrangement joins TRBV30 to TRBJ2-2, with D maybe TRBD2 (5 bases). CDR3 sequence reads: CASGIQNTGELFF. CDR3 sequence (DNA): TGTGCTTCGGGGATCCAAAACACCGGGGAGCTGTTTTTT.